The following is a TCR beta chain sequence with its context. Its specificity is not known. TCRdb's copy holds only in-frame clones and misses some; the assay was immunoSEQ multiplex PCR. The sample consists of a few hundred thousand clones, approximately 83% of them appearing once. This sample stems from a study of cytomegalovirus exposure and HLA in healthy donors. The CDR3 is 15 residues long. Germline trimming cut 7 bases from V and 6 bases from J; bases unmatched to any gene: 8. Germline V CDR1 and CDR2: MNHEY, SMNVEV (reference sequence). Study results and caveats: Rare sequences made up most TCRs, while some public TCRs were found in many donors. Reports indicated that the classifier achieved high specificity and sensitivity in diagnosing cytomegalovirus status.

This receptor was identified in a woman aged 25 to 39 in good health and CMV-seropositive. Sequenced sample: PBMCs. This chain links TRBV27 with TRBJ2-3; TRBD2 aligns across 12 bases. CDR3 bases: TGTGCCAGCAATAGACTAGCGGGAGTATCGGATACGCAGTATTTT. It translates to CASNRLAGVSDTQYF.